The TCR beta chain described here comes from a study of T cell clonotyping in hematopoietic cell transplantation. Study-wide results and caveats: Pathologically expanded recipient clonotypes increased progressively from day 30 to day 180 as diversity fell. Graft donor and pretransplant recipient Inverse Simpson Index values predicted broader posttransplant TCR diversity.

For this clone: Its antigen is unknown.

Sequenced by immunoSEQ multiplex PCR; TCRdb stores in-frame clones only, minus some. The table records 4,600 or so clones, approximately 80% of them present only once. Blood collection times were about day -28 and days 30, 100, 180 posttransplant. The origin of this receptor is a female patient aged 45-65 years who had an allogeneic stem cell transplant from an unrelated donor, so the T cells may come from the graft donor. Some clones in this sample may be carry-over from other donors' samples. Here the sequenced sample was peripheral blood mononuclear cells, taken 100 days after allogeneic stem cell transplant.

The CDR3 DNA follows: TGTGCCAGCAGTCCTGACCAGGGCGGCGAGCAGTACTTC. The encoded protein is CASSPDQGGEQYF. V and J are TRBV28 and TRBJ2-7; perhaps TRBD1 as D (5 bases). This CDR3 has 13 residues. Germline CDR1 and CDR2: MDHEN and SYDVKM. Trimming took off 5 bases at V and 6 bases at J, with 14 bases between the two ends.